The 30 T cell receptor beta chains below come from one sample, sequenced in a study of follicular helper T cells after annual influenza vaccination. Time point given: 2015-2016 season, 7 days after influenza vaccination. Sequencing used immunoSEQ multiplex PCR; TCRdb keeps in-frame clones, though not all of them. Of about 7,200 clones in the sample, around 85% were seen once. Sequences were derived from CXCR5- memory CD4+ T cells sorted from blood, sampled 7 days after influenza vaccination. Receptors were obtained from an adult who received the influenza vaccine.

This clone has only a few counts. The chain couples TRBV7-9 to TRBJ2-3; D ambiguous. The germline V and J ends were trimmed by 3 bases and 2 bases, with 3 bases remaining between them. The CDR3 contains 12 residues. CDR1 is SEHNR, CDR2 FQNEAQ, per germline (reference sequence). The CDR3 is CASSFNTDTQYF. The CDR3 DNA reads as TGTGCCAGCAGCTTTAACACAGATACGCAGTATTTT.

The chain combines TRBV4-2 with TRBJ2-6, with no clear D. The length of the CDR3 is 17 residues. Germline CDR1 and CDR2: LGHNA and YNFKEQ. V was shortened by 0 bases and J by 0 bases, with 9 bases between the two germline ends. CDR3 bases: TGTGCCAGCAGCCAAGATGTCGGGTTCTCTGGGGCCAACGTCCTGACTTTC. Residues: CASSQDVGFSGANVLTF.

The rearrangement links TRBV11-3 to TRBJ2-7; 12 bases fit TRBD2. Trimming at V came to 3 bases and at J to 2 bases, leaving 2 bases not matched to a gene. In germline, CDR1 is SGHNT, CDR2 YENEEA. The CDR3 loop spans 15 amino acids. CDR3 in amino acids: CASSLRLAGAYEQYF. Here the CDR3 DNA reads TGTGCCAGCAGCTTGAGACTAGCGGGAGCCTACGAGCAGTACTTC.

V and J are TRBV7-6 and TRBJ2-1; TRBD2 matches at 11 bases. CDR1 and CDR2 (germline): SGHVS, FNYEAQ. The CDR3 runs 16 residues. V lost 4 bases and J lost 3; bases outside the gene matches: 5. CDR3 region: CASSSTSGGFYNEQFF. For the CDR3, the DNA is TGTGCCAGCAGCTCAACTAGCGGGGGATTCTACAATGAGCAGTTCTTC.

The rearrangement uses TRBV10-3 and TRBJ2-1; TRBD1 matches at 10 bases. From germline, CDR1 is ENHRY and CDR2 SYGVKD. With V trimmed by 6 bases and J by 1 base, 3 bases remained unmatched. The CDR3 length is 15 residues. CDR3 DNA: TGTGCCATCAGCGGACAGGGGGGATCCTACAATGAGCAGTTCTTC. Translating it yields CAISGQGGSYNEQFF.

The gene calls are TRBV4-2 and TRBJ1-2; D is unresolved. Deletions cut 3 bases from V and 5 bases from J, with 16 bases between. There are 15 residues in the CDR3. CDR1 and CDR2 from the germline V gene are LGHNA and YNFKEQ. In nucleotides, the CDR3 is TGTGCCAGCAGCCACTCTGGGATCCGTCGATATGGCTACACCTTC. This gives the protein CASSHSGIRRYGYTF.

Concerning this clone itself: The germline gene is not matched at one end of the junction; a read error may be the cause. The V and J genes are TRBV6-5 and TRBJ1-1, with D perhaps matching TRBD1 (6 bases). CDR3 length: 14 amino acids. Germline CDR1 MNHEY, CDR2 SVGAGI. The DNA for the CDR3 is TGTGCCAGCAATTCCGGGACACCGAACCCTGAAGCTTTCTTT. Its protein product is CASNSGTPNPEAFF.

This clone was counted a few times. The chain joins TRBV19 to TRBJ1-4; D unresolved. The CDR3 covers 16 residues. Trimming took off 10 bases at V and 0 bases at J, with 18 bases between the two ends. Germline lookup yields CDR1 LNHDA and CDR2 SQIVND (reference sequence). The CDR3 spells CATSKPSLATNEKLFF. The CDR3 DNA reads TGTGCCACCTCTAAGCCCTCACTTGCAACTAATGAAAAACTGTTTTTT.

CDR3 in amino acids: CASSYDMVEKLFF. The CDR3 DNA is TGTGCCAGCAGTTATGACATGGTTGAAAAACTGTTTTTT. The rearrangement links TRBV6-1 to TRBJ1-4; D remains unclear. V was cut by 5 bases and J by 7 bases, with 11 bases left in between. Germline V gene lookup returns CDR1 MNHNS and CDR2 SASEGT. The CDR3 is 13 amino acids.

The chain couples TRBV6-6 to TRBJ1-6; 7 positions match TRBD1. The CDR3 loop spans 15 amino acids. Trimming removed 5 bases from V and 9 bases from J; junction bases left unmatched: 10. Germline CDR1 and CDR2: MNHNY and SVGAGI (reference sequence). The CDR3 DNA reads as TGTGCCAGCAGTCCCCTCAGGGGGACTGGTTCACCCCTCCACTTT. Its translation: CASSPLRGTGSPLHF.

In this sample, this clone turned up once. The gene calls are TRBV11-3 and TRBJ2-3; D may match TRBD1 or TRBD2 (5 bases each). Deletions cut 5 bases from V and 1 base from J, with 13 bases between. CDR1 and CDR2 from the germline V gene are SGHNT and YENEEA. The CDR3 is made up of 15 amino acids. CDR3 DNA: TGTGCCAGCAGCCACCCGGGGCCCCGCACAGATACGCAGTATTTT. Translated: CASSHPGPRTDTQYF.

The V gene is TRBV6-5, the J gene TRBJ1-6; weak D call: TRBD1 (5 bases). The CDR3 covers 15 residues. Deletions cut 2 bases from V and 7 bases from J, with 12 bases between. Germline-derived CDR1 and CDR2 are MNHEY and SVGAGI. The CDR3 loop is CASSYTRGTNSPLHF. DNA for the CDR3: TGTGCCAGCAGTTACACCCGGGGGACGAATTCACCCCTCCACTTT.

The rearrangement joins TRBV7-2 to TRBJ1-1; D might be TRBD1 (5 bases). The V end was cut by 1 base, the J end by 0 bases, with 9 bases between. The germline gives CDR1 SGHTA, CDR2 FQGNSA. The CDR3 consists of 15 residues. CDR3 loop: CASSLGPGVNTEAFF. The CDR3 DNA follows: TGTGCCAGCAGCTTAGGGCCGGGGGTGAACACTGAAGCTTTCTTT.

The V call is TRBV10-3, the J call TRBJ2-7; D unclear. The CDR3 length is 11 residues. With 6 bases removed from V and 3 bases from J, the gap between germline ends came to 6 bases. Germline V lookup: CDR1 ENHRY, CDR2 SYGVKD. CDR3 residues: CAIRSDYEQYF. DNA for the CDR3: TGTGCCATCAGATCGGACTACGAGCAGTACTTC.

The CDR3 here is CASSPYRADQPQHF. The CDR3 coding sequence is TGTGCCAGCAGCCCGTACAGGGCAGATCAGCCCCAGCATTTT. The chain carries TRBV7-2 and TRBJ1-5; tentative D call: TRBD1 (6 bases). V was trimmed by 5 bases and J by 5 bases, leaving 13 bases between them. Per germline, CDR1 SGHTA and CDR2 FQGNSA. The length of the CDR3 is 14 residues.

The V and J genes are TRBV5-4 and TRBJ1-2; TRBD1 matches 7 bases. V dropped 0 bases and J dropped 3; count of bases not matched to a gene: 8. This CDR3 has 16 residues. The germline V gene has CDR1 SGHNT and CDR2 YYREEE (reference sequence). In DNA form, the CDR3 reads TGTGCCAGCAGCTTGGCTGAGACAGGGAAATACTATGGCTACACCTTC. It is translated as CASSLAETGKYYGYTF.

This clone was picked up a small number of times. This chain uses TRBV7-2 with TRBJ1-5; D remains unclear. Germline V gene data show CDR1 as SGHTA and CDR2 as FQGNSA. This CDR3 region has 15 residues. Trimming shortened V by 5 bases and J by 3 bases, and 14 bases separated the two germline ends. The CDR3 is CASSPREGPNQPQHF. The CDR3 DNA is TGTGCCAGCAGCCCACGGGAGGGTCCCAATCAGCCCCAGCATTTT.

The chain employs TRBV10-3 and TRBJ1-1; weak D call: TRBD1 (5 bases). Between the trimmed V and J ends, which lost 6 bases and 7 bases, there was a span of 18 bases. Per germline, CDR1 ENHRY and CDR2 SYGVKD. This CDR3 comprises 14 residues. CDR3 nucleotides: TGTGCCATCAGCCCCTTAGGGGAACGGGGTGAAGCTTTCTTT. This encodes CAISPLGERGEAFF.

The gene calls are TRBV2 and TRBJ2-2; TRBD1 aligns across 8 bases. This CDR3 spans 14 amino acids. The J segment lost 3 bases and the V segment lost 6 bases, leaving 3 bases of the junction unmatched. CDR1 and CDR2 from the germline V gene are SNHLY and FYNNEI. The CDR3 sequence: CASRDRDDTGELFF. As DNA, the CDR3 is TGTGCCAGCAGGGACAGGGACGACACCGGGGAGCTGTTTTTT.

This clone was seen more than once but under ten times. The rearrangement links TRBV4-3 to TRBJ1-6, with 8 bases lining up with TRBD1. The germline V gene has CDR1 LGHNA and CDR2 YSLEER. The CDR3 is 14 amino acids. J lost 9 bases, V lost 4 bases, and 5 bases had no gene match. The CDR3 coding sequence is TGCGCCAGCAGCCCAGGACAGGGCCCTTCACCCCTCCACTTT. Translating it yields CASSPGQGPSPLHF.

The CDR3 DNA is TGTGCCAGCAGTTTCTGGGCTAAACCCTACGAGCAGTACTTC. Translating gives CASSFWAKPYEQYF. This chain links TRBV27 with TRBJ2-7; no clear D gene. V lost 3 bases to trimming and J lost 2 bases, with 11 bases between them. The germline V gene encodes CDR1 MNHEY and CDR2 SMNVEV (reference sequence). The CDR3 loop spans 14 amino acids.

The V gene is TRBV5-4, the J gene TRBJ2-3; 9 positions match TRBD1. The germline V gene encodes CDR1 SGHNT and CDR2 YYREEE (reference sequence). Losses at the gene ends were 4 bases for V and 2 bases for J; bases not matched to a gene: 8. There are 16 residues in the CDR3. The CDR3 sequence is CASSQGTGRATDTQYF. DNA of the CDR3: TGTGCCAGCAGCCAAGGGACAGGGCGGGCCACAGATACGCAGTATTTT.

The chain links TRBV29-1 to TRBJ1-3, with D hard to call. The germline V gene encodes CDR1 SQVTM and CDR2 ANQGSEA. This CDR3 has 12 amino acids. The V end lost 7 bases, the J end lost 0 bases, and 7 bases lay between the germline ends. The CDR3 nucleotides read TGCAGCGCTTGGTCCTCTGGAAACACCATATATTTT. This encodes CSAWSSGNTIYF.

Worth noting for this clone: The junction differs from germline at one of its ends, possibly a read error. The chain has TRBV7-7 and TRBJ2-5; D possibly corresponds to TRBD2 (6 bases). Germline CDR1 and CDR2: SSHAT and FNYEAQ (reference sequence). The length of the CDR3 is 14 residues. CDR3 loop: CASSPSGLQETQYF. The CDR3 region has the DNA TGTGCTAGCAGCCCATCGGGACTCCAAGAGACCCAGTACTTC.

The chain carries TRBV5-1 and TRBJ2-5; D may match TRBD1 or TRBD2 (5 bases each). V shed 5 bases and J shed 5 bases, with 16 bases lying between them. The CDR3 runs 14 residues. Germline assignment: CDR1 SGHRS and CDR2 YFSETQ. CDR3 bases: TGCGCCAGCAGTGGGGGTTTTCAGGGCGAGACCCAGTACTTC. Its translation is CASSGGFQGETQYF.

V and J are TRBV7-9 and TRBJ1-1, with a weak D call TRBD1 (5 bases). This CDR3 has 14 residues. Trimming stripped 1 base from V and 4 bases from J, with 10 bases between. Germline V lookup: CDR1 SEHNR, CDR2 FQNEAQ (reference sequence). The CDR3 loop is CASSLGWGGTEAFF. DNA of the CDR3: TGTGCCAGCAGCTTAGGTTGGGGGGGCACTGAAGCTTTCTTT.

This sequence joins TRBV7-3 and TRBJ2-5; perhaps TRBD2 as D (6 bases). The germline V and J ends were trimmed by 5 bases and 4 bases, with 17 bases remaining between them. The V gene's germline CDR1 is SGHTA and CDR2 FQGTGA. The CDR3 has 15 residues. Written as DNA, the CDR3 is TGTGCCAGCAGCATGACGGGAGAGCTGGGAGAGACCCAGTACTTC. Its translation: CASSMTGELGETQYF.

V is TRBV6-5 and J is TRBJ1-2, with D possibly matching TRBD1 (5 bases). Germline assignment: CDR1 MNHEY and CDR2 SVGAGI. The CDR3 is made up of 13 amino acids. The ends were cut back, 9 bases at V and 6 bases at J, with 17 bases in the middle. This CDR3 is CASRGTSAHGYTF. CDR3 nucleotide sequence: TGTGCCAGTCGAGGGACTTCCGCGCATGGCTACACCTTC.

The chain couples TRBV18 to TRBJ2-5; perhaps TRBD2 as D (6 bases). The ends were cut back, 5 bases at V and 7 bases at J, with 20 bases in the middle. Per germline, CDR1 KGHSH and CDR2 LQKENI. This CDR3 region has 15 residues. The CDR3 is CASSAPGLMRGTQYF. CDR3 DNA: TGTGCCAGCTCAGCCCCGGGACTCATGAGGGGGACCCAGTACTTC. Full variable domain (remainder filled in from reference TRBV18 and TRBJ2-5): NAGVMQNPRHLVRRRGQEARLRCSPMKGHSHVYWYRQLPEEGLKFMVYLQKENIIDESGMPKERFSAEFPKEGPSILRIQQVVRGDSAAYFCASSAPGLMRGTQYFGPGTRLLVL.

This chain uses TRBV14 with TRBJ1-2, with no clear D. Germline CDR1 SGHDN, CDR2 FVKESK. Trimming cost V 5 bases and J 5 bases, with 12 bases left between them. The CDR3 totals 13 residues. The DNA of the CDR3 is TGTGCCAGCAGCTTCAGCGTCGGGTATGGCTACACCTTC. Its translation: CASSFSVGYGYTF.